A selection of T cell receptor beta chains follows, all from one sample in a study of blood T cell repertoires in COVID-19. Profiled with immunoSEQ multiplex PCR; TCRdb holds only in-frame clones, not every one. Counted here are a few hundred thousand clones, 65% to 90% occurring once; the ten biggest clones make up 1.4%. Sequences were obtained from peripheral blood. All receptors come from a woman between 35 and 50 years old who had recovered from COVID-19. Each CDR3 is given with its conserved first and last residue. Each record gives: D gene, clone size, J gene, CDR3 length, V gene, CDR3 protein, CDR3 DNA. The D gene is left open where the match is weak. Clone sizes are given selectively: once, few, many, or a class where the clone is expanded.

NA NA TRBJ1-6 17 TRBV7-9 CASSLTDSSSYNSPLHF TGTGCCAGCAGCTTAACGGACAGTAGCTCCTATAATTCACCCCTCCACTTT
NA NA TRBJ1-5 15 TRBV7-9 CASSSTHSLNQPQHF TGTGCCAGCAGCTCAACCCACAGCCTCAATCAGCCCCAGCATTTT
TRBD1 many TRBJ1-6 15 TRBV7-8 CASSRTGGSDSPLHF TGTGCCAGCAGCCGGACAGGGGGATCGGATTCACCCCTCCACTTT
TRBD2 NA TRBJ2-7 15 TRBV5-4 CASSLVLAGGDEQYF TGTGCCAGCAGCTTGGTTCTAGCGGGGGGCGACGAGCAGTACTTC
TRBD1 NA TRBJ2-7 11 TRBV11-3 CASSVGQLTYF TGTGCCAGCAGCGTGGGACAGTTGACGTACTTC
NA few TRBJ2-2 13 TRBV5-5 CASSGPVQGELFF TGTGCCAGCAGCGGCCCTGTGCAGGGGGAGCTGTTTTTT
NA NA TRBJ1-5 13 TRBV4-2 CASSQVEEGSQHF TGTGCCAGCAGCCAGGTCGAGGAGGGGAGTCAGCATTTT
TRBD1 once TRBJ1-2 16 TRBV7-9 CASSPPTGVLYYGYTF TGTGCCAGCAGCCCTCCAACAGGGGTGCTTTACTATGGCTACACCTTC
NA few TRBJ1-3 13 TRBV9 CASSRSQGNTIYF TGTGCCAGCAGCCGGTCCCAAGGAAACACCATATATTTT
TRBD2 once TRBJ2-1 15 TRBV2 CASSEGLAGGYEQFF TGTGCCAGCAGTGAGGGACTAGCGGGGGGGTATGAGCAGTTCTTC
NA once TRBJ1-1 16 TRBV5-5 CASIREWGEWNTEAFF TGTGCCAGCATCCGAGAATGGGGGGAGTGGAACACTGAAGCTTTCTTT
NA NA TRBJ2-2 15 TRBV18 CASSPTGPNTGELFF TGTGCCAGCTCACCAACGGGTCCGAACACCGGGGAGCTGTTTTTT
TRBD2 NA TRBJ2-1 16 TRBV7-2 CASSPHGGGAFNEQFF TGTGCCAGCAGCCCCCACGGCGGGGGGGCGTTCAATGAGCAGTTCTTC
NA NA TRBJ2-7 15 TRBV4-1 CASSQDQGRGPEQYF TGCGCCAGCAGCCAAGATCAGGGCAGGGGCCCGGAGCAGTACTTC
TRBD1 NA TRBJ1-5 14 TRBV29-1 CSVAPTGDNQPQHF TGCAGCGTTGCCCCGACAGGGGACAATCAGCCCCAGCATTTT
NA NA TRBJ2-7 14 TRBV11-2 CASSLVSGVGEQYF TGTGCCAGCAGCTTAGTTTCAGGGGTCGGCGAGCAGTACTTC
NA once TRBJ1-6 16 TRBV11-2 CASSLGAGADNSPLHF TGTGCCAGCAGCTTAGGGGCAGGGGCCGATAATTCACCCCTCCACTTT
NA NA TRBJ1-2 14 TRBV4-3 CASSQGTGSYGYTF TGCGCCAGCAGCCAAGGCACGGGATCCTATGGCTACACCTTC
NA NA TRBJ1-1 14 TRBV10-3 CAISEFSENTEAFF TGTGCCATCAGTGAATTCTCAGAAAACACTGAAGCTTTCTTT
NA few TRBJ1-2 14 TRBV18 CASSLQDSNYGYTF TGTGCCAGCTCCCTCCAGGACAGTAACTATGGCTACACCTTC
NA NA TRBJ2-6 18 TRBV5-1 CASSLGQVQTSGANVLTF TGCGCCAGCAGCTTGGGACAGGTTCAAACCTCTGGGGCCAACGTCCTGACTTTC
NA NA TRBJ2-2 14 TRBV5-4 CASSLVSDTGELFF TGTGCCAGCAGCTTGGTGTCAGACACCGGGGAGCTGTTTTTT
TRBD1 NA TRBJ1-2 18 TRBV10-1 CASNLGTGQHQTNYGYTF TGCGCCAGCAATTTAGGGACAGGTCAACACCAGACTAACTATGGCTACACCTTC
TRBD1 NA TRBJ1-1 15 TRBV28 CASSYRQGDYTEAFF TGTGCCAGCAGTTACCGACAGGGGGATTACACTGAAGCTTTCTTT
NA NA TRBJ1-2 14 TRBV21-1 CASSPVETNYGYTF TGTGCCAGCAGCCCTGTGGAGACTAACTATGGCTACACCTTC
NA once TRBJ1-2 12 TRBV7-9 CASVGADYGYTF TGTGCCAGCGTGGGTGCGGACTATGGCTACACCTTC
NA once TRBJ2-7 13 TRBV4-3 CASSQEDSTVQYF TGCGCCAGCAGCCAAGAGGACAGTACGGTGCAGTACTTC
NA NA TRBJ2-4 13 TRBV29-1 CSVEGGEVDIQYF TGCAGCGTTGAAGGGGGGGAGGTGGACATTCAGTACTTC
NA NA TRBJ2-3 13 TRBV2 CASTAGITDTQYF TGTGCCAGCACCGCAGGGATCACAGATACGCAGTATTTT
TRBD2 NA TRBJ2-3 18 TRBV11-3 CASSPRTSGGAVTDTQYF TGTGCCAGCAGCCCCCGGACTAGCGGGGGGGCGGTAACAGATACGCAGTATTTT
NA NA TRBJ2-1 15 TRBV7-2 CASSLRDSDDNEQFF TGTGCCAGCAGCTTACGAGACTCAGACGACAATGAGCAGTTCTTC
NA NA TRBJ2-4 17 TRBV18 CASSQNQGILAKNIQYF TGTGCCAGCTCACAAAATCAGGGGATACTAGCCAAAAACATTCAGTACTTC
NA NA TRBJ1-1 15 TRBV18 CASSAALRLNTEAFF TGTGCCAGCTCAGCGGCCTTGCGGCTGAACACTGAAGCTTTCTTT
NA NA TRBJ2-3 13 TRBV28 CASSLFLARTQYF TGTGCCAGCAGTTTATTCCTAGCGAGGACGCAGTATTTT
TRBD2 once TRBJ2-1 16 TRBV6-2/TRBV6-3 CASSYRLAGVGSEQFF TGTGCCAGCAGTTACAGACTAGCGGGGGTTGGGTCTGAGCAGTTCTTC
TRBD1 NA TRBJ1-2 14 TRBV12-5 CASGLTPGQYGYTF TGTGCTAGTGGTTTGACACCGGGACAGTATGGCTACACCTTC
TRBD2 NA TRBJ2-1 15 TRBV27 CASSRVAGGLGEQFF TGTGCCAGCAGCCGAGTAGCGGGGGGGCTAGGGGAGCAGTTCTTC
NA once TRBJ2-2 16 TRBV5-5 CASSSRTPLNTGELFF TGTGCCAGCAGCTCCCGGACACCCCTAAACACCGGGGAGCTGTTTTTT
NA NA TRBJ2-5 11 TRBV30 CAWSYGETQYF TGTGCCTGGAGTTACGGGGAGACCCAGTACTTC
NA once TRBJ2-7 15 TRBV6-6 CASSGGTPESYEQYF TGTGCCAGCAGTGGCGGGACCCCTGAGTCGTACGAGCAGTACTTC
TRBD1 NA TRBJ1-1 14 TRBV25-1 CASSEPGQGTEAFF TGTGCCAGCAGTGAGCCGGGACAGGGGACTGAAGCTTTCTTT
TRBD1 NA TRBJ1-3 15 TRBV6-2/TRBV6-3 CASSAPGQNGNTIYF TGTGCCAGCAGCGCTCCGGGACAGAACGGAAACACCATATATTTT
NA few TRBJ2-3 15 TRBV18 CASSPRQARTDTQYF TGTGCCAGCTCACCCCGGCAGGCCCGCACAGATACGCAGTATTTT
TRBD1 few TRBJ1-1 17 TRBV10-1 CASSDSTGGDPNTEAFF TGCGCCAGCAGTGACTCGACAGGGGGGGATCCGAACACTGAAGCTTTCTTT
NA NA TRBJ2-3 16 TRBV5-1 CASSPEGGGTTDTQYF TGCGCCAGCAGCCCCGAGGGGGGGGGCACCACAGATACGCAGTATTTT
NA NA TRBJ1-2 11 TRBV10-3 CAISAEYGYTF TGTGCCATCAGTGCGGAGTATGGCTACACCTTC
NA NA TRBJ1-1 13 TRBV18 CASSPTRDTEAFF TGTGCCAGCTCCCCCACACGGGACACTGAAGCTTTCTTT
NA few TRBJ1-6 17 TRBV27 CASRPTGSAGEISPLHF TGTGCCAGCAGGCCTACAGGGAGCGCGGGAGAAATTTCACCCCTCCACTTT